These 7 T cell receptor beta chains came from one sample sequenced in a study of CD4 T cells in relation to SARS-CoV-2 and coronaviruses. The unexposed donors gave CD4+ T cells in about 2010-2019, prior to COVID-19. The cells were cultured for over eight days before CD4+ T cells were isolated. Measured with immunoSEQ multiplex PCR; TCRdb has only the in-frame clones, and not every one. Seen here are 20,000 or so clones, about 81% observed once, and the top ten hold roughly 10%. Their antigen targets remain unknown. The sample consisted of CD4+ T cells from PBMCs, cultured in vitro. The source of these receptors is a human donor in good health.

CDR3 in DNA: TGTGCCAGCAGCCTCCGGGCCTCCAAGAATGGCTACACCTTC. Its translation is CASSLRASKNGYTF. The V and J genes are TRBV5-8 and TRBJ1-2, with D unresolved. The germline V and J ends were trimmed by 4 bases and 6 bases, with 16 bases remaining between them. CDR3 length equals 14 residues. CDR1 and CDR2 from the germline V gene are SGHTS and YDEGEE.

This rearrangement joins TRBV3-1 (or the pseudogene TRBV3-2) to TRBJ1-3, with D perhaps matching TRBD1 (6 bases). Trimming shortened V by 3 bases and J by 4 bases, and 13 bases separated the two germline ends. The germline V gene has CDR1 LGHDT and CDR2 YNNKEL (reference sequence). The CDR3 contains 15 residues. The CDR3 bases are TGTGCCAGCAGCCACACACAGGGAGCGGGAAACACCATATATTTT. As protein: CASSHTQGAGNTIYF.

The chain carries TRBV5-8 and TRBJ1-3; D gene unclear. Germline CDR1 reads SGHTS; CDR2 reads YDEGEE. The CDR3 contains 15 residues. The germline V and J ends were trimmed by 1 base and 1 base, with 9 bases remaining between them. DNA for the CDR3: TGTGCCAGCAGCTTGCGGTCATCTTCTGGAAACACCATATATTTT. Residues: CASSLRSSSGNTIYF.

DNA of the CDR3: TGCGCCAGCGCGGGGCAGACGAACACTGAAGCTTTCTTT. Residues: CASAGQTNTEAFF. The chain combines TRBV5-1 with TRBJ1-1, with D possibly TRBD1 on 5 matching bases. Germline CDR1 reads SGHRS; CDR2 reads YFSETQ. V lost 7 bases, J lost 1 base, and 11 bases lay in between. This CDR3 is built from 13 residues.

The chain is built from TRBV5-1 and TRBJ2-5, with TRBD2 identical over 13 bases. CDR3 length: 16 amino acids. The germline V gene has CDR1 SGHRS and CDR2 YFSETQ. Trimming cost V 3 bases and J 0 bases; bases outside gene matches: 2. The CDR3 reads CASSSLAGGNQETQYF. The DNA for the CDR3 is TGCGCCAGCAGCTCACTAGCGGGAGGGAACCAAGAGACCCAGTACTTC.

The chain has TRBV7-2 and TRBJ1-6; the match to TRBD1 covers 7 bases. Unmatched junction bases numbered 4, after V lost 5 bases and J lost 0 bases. The CDR3 totals 16 residues. Germline CDR1 is SGHTA and CDR2 is FQGNSA. In DNA form, the CDR3 reads TGTGCCAGCAGCCGGGACAGACTCTCCTATAATTCACCCCTCCACTTT. Protein product: CASSRDRLSYNSPLHF.

J is TRBJ1-2 and V is TRBV7-2; TRBD1 matches 8 bases. CDR3 length: 15 amino acids. V was clipped by 5 bases and J by 5 bases; unmatched bases: 10. The V gene's germline CDR1 is SGHTA and CDR2 FQGNSA. In DNA, the CDR3 is TGTGCCAGCAGCCAATGGACAGGGTCAAATTATGGCTACACCTTC. Its protein product is CASSQWTGSNYGYTF.